This T cell receptor (beta chain) was observed in a study of T cells after posttransplantation cyclophosphamide. Overall study results and limits: Later post-transplant blood repertoires were often dominated by donor CD8+ memory clones. Recipient CMV seropositivity and CMV reactivation strongly tracked TRB clonality.

Note on this clone: Its antigen is unidentified.

Method: immunoSEQ multiplex PCR; TCRdb's copy keeps in-frame clones and lacks some. The data hold roughly 30,000 clones, with about 90% observed a single time. CDR3 length equals 14 residues. Germline V gene lookup returns CDR1 SGHRS and CDR2 YFSETQ. J lost 5 bases, V lost 0 bases, and 1 base had no gene match. The sample consisted of PBMCs. V gene TRBV5-1 combines with J gene TRBJ1-4; the match to TRBD1 covers 7 bases. The TCR originated in a woman aged 35 to 49 with a blood cancer, CMV-positive, and with a related stem cell donor. The CDR3 spells CASSLETGNEKLFF. DNA of the CDR3: TGCGCCAGCAGCTTGGAGACAGGGAATGAAAAACTGTTTTTT.